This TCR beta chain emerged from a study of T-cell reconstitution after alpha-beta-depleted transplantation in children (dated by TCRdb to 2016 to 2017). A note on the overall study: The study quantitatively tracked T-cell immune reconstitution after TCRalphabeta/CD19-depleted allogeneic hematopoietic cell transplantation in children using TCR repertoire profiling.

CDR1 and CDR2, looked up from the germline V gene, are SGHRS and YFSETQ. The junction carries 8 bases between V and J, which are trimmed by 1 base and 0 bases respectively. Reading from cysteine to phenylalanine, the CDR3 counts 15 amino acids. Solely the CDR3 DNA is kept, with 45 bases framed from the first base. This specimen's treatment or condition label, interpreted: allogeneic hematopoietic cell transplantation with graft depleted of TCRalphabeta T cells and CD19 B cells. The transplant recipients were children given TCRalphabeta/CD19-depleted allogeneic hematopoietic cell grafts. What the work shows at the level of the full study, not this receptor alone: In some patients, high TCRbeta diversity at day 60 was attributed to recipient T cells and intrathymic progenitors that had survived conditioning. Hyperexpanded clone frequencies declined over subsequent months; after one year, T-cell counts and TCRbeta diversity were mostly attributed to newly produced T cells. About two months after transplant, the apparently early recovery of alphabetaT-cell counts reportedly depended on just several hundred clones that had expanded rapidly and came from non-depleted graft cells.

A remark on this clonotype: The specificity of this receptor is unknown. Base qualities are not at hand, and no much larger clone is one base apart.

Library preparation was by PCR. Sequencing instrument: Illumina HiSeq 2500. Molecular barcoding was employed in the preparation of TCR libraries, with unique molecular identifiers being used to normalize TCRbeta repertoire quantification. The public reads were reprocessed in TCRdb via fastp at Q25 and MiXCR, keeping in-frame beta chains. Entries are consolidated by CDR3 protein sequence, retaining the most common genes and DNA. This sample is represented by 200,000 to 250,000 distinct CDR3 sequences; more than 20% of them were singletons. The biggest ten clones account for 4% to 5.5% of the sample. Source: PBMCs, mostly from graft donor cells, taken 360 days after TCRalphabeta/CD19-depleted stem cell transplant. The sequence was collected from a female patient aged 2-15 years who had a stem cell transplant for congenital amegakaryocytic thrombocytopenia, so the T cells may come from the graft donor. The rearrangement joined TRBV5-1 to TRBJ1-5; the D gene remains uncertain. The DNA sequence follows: TGCGCCAGCAGCTTGCAGGACCCTAGCAATCAGCCCCAGCATTTT. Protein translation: CASSLQDPSNQPQHF.